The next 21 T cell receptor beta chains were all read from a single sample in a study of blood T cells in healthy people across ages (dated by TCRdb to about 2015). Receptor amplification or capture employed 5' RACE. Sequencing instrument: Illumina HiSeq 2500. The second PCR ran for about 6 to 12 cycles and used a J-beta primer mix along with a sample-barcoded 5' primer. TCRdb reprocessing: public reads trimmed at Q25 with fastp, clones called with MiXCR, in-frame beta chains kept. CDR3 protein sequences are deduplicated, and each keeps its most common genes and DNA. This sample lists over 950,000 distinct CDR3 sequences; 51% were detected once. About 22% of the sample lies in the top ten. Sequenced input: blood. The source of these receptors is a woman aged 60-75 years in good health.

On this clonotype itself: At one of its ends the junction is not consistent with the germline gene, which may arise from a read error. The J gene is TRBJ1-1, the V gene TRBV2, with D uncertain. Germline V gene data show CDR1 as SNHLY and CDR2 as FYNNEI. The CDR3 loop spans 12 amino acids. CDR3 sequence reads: CASREDTTEAFF. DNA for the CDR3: TGTGCCAGCAGGGAAGACACCACTGAAGCTTTCTTT.

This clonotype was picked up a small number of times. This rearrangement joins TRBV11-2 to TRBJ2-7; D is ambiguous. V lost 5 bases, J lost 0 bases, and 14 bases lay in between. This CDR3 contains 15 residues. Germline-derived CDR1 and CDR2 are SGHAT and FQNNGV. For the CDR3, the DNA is TGTGCCAGCAGCACCTCGGCCCCAGGCTCCTACGAGCAGTACTTC. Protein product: CASSTSAPGSYEQYF.

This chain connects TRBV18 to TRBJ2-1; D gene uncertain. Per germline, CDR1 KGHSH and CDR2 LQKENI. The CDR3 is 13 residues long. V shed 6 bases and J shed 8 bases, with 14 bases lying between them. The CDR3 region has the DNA TGTGCCAGCTCGCGAGGACCAACATATGAGCAGTTCTTC. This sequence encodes CASSRGPTYEQFF.

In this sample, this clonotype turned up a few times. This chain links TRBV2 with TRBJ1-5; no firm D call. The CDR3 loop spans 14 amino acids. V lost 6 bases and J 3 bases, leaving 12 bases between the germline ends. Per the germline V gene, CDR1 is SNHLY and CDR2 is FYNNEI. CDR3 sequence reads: CASSAEGNNQPQHF. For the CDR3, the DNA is TGTGCCAGCAGCGCCGAGGGAAACAATCAGCCCCAGCATTTT.

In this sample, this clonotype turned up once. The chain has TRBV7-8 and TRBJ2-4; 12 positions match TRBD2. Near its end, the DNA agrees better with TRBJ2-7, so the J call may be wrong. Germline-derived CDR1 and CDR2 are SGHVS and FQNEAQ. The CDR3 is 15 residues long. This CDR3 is CASSRPSGRGYEQYF. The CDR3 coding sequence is TGTGCCAGCAGCCGTCCTAGCGGGAGGGGGTACGAGCAGTACTTC.

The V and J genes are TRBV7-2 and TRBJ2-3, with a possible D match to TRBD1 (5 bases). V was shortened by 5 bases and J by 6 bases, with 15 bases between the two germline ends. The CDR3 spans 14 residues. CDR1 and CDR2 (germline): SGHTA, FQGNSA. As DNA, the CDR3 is TGTGCCAGCAGCCCTGCCCTGGGGCAGGATACGCAGTATTTT. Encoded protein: CASSPALGQDTQYF.

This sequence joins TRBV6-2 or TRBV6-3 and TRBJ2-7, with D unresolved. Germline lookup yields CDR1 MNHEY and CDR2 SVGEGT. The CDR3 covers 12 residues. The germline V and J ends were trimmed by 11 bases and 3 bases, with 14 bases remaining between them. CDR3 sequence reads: CASGVLIYEQYF. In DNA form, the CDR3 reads TGTGCCTCAGGTGTACTGATCTACGAGCAGTACTTC.

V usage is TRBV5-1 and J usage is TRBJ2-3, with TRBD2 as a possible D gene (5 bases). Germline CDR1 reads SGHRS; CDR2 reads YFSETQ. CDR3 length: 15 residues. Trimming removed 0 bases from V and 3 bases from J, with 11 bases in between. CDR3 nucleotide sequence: TGCGCCAGCAGCTTGGGGGGAGCCCAGACAGATACGCAGTATTTT. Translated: CASSLGGAQTDTQYF.

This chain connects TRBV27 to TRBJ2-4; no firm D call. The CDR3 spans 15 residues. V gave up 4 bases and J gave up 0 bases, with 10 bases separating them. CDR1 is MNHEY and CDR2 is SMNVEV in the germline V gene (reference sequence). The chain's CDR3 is CASSSPTLAKNIQYF. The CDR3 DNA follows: TGTGCCAGCAGTTCCCCTACCTTAGCCAAAAACATTCAGTACTTC.

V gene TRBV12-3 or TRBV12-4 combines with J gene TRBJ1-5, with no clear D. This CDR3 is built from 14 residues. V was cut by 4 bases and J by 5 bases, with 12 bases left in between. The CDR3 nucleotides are TGTGCCAGCAGTTGGATGGGTGGTGATCAGCCCCAGCATTTT. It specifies CASSWMGGDQPQHF.

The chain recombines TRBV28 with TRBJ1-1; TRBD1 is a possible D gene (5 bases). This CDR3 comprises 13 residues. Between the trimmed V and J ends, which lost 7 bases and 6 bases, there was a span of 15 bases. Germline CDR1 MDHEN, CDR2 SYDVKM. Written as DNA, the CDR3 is TGTGCCAGCAACCTTAGGGGCCTTTCTGAAGCTTTCTTT. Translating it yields CASNLRGLSEAFF.

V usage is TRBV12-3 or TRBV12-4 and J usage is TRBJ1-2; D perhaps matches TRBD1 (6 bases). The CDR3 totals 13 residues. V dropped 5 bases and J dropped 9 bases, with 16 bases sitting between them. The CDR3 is CASSPSGESSYTF. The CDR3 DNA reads TGTGCCAGCAGTCCCTCAGGGGAATCTAGCTACACCTTC.

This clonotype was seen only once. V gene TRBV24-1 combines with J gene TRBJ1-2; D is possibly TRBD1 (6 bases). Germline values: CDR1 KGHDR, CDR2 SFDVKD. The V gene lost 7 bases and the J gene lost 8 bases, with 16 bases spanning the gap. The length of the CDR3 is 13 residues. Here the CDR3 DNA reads TGTGCCACCAGGGGGACCGGGACATCCGGCTACACCTTC. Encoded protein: CATRGTGTSGYTF.

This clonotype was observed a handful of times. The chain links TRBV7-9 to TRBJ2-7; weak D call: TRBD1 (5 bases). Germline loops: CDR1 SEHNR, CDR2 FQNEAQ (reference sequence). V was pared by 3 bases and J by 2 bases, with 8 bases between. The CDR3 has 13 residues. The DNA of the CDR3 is TGTGCCAGCAGCTTGACAGTACCCTACGAGCAGTACTTC. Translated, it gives CASSLTVPYEQYF.

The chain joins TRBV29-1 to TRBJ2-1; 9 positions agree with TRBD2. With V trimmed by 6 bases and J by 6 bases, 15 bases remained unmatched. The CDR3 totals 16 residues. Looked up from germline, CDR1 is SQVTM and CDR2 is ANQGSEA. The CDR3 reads CSVGDSGRFVGNEQFF. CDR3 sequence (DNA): TGCAGCGTCGGGGACAGCGGGAGGTTTGTTGGCAATGAGCAGTTCTTC.

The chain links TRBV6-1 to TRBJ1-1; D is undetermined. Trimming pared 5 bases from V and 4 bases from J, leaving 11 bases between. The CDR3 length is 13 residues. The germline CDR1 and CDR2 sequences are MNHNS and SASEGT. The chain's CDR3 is CASSITVFTEAFF. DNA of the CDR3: TGTGCCAGCAGTATCACAGTTTTCACTGAAGCTTTCTTT.

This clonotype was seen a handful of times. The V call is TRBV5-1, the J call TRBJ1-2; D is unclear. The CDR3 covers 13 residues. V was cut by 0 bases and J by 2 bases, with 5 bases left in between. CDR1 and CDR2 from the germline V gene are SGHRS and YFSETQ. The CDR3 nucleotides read TGCGCCAGCAGCTTGGACTGGAACTATGGCTACACCTTC. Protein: CASSLDWNYGYTF.

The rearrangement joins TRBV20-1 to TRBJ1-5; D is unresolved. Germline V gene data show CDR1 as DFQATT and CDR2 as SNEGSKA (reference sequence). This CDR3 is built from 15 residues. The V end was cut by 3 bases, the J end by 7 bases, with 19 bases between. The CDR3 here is CSASVGYLKRQPQHF. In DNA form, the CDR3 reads TGCAGTGCTAGTGTCGGCTACCTGAAGCGACAGCCCCAGCATTTT.

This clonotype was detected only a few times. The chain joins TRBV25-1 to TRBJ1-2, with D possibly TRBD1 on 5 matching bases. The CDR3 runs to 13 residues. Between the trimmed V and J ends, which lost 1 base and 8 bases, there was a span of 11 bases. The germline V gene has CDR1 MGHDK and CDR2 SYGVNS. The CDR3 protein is CASSEFSGHGYTF. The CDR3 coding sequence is TGTGCCAGCAGTGAATTTTCAGGGCACGGCTACACCTTC.

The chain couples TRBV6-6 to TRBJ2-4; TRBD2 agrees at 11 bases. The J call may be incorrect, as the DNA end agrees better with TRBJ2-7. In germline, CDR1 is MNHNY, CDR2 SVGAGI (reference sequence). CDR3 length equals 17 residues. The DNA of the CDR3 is TGTGCCAGCAGCCCCAATATCGGCTTAGCGGGAGGGTACGAGCAGTACTTC. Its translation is CASSPNIGLAGGYEQYF.

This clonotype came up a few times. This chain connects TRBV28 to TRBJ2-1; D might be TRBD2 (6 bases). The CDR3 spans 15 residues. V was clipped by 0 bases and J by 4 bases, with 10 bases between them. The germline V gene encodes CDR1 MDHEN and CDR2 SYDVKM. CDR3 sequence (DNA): TGTGCCAGCAGTTTATGGGGCGGGATGTACAATGAGCAGTTCTTC. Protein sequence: CASSLWGGMYNEQFF.